Each of the 20 T cell receptor beta chains below was sequenced from the same sample in a study of blood T cell repertoires in COVID-19. Sequenced by immunoSEQ multiplex PCR; TCRdb stores in-frame clones only, minus some. Of about 210,000 clones listed, roughly 90% were seen once; the top ten hold approximately 10%. The sequenced sample was PBMCs or T cells enriched from blood (not recorded which). These receptors all stem from a man aged 18 to 29 with acute COVID-19.

The chain has TRBV9 and TRBJ2-5; TRBD1 matches 8 bases. V gave up 4 bases and J gave up 4 bases; unmatched junction bases: 9. CDR3 length: 15 residues. Germline CDR1 reads SGDLS; CDR2 reads YYNGEE. CDR3 region: CASSPRTGMRETQYF. In DNA form, the CDR3 reads TGTGCCAGCAGCCCGAGGACAGGGATGCGAGAGACCCAGTACTTC.

The chain is built from TRBV3-1 (or the pseudogene TRBV3-2) and TRBJ1-4, with 7 bases fitting TRBD1. The CDR3 sequence is 15 residues long. After removal of 0 bases from V and 6 bases from J, the junction contained 4 bases not matched to a gene. Germline CDR1 is LGHDT and CDR2 is YNNKEL (reference sequence). The CDR3 spells CASSQERTGYEKLFF. CDR3 DNA sequence: TGTGCCAGCAGCCAAGAGAGGACAGGTTATGAAAAACTGTTTTTT.

The rearrangement links TRBV7-9 to TRBJ2-5; 7 bases fit TRBD2. The ends lost 2 bases at V and 3 bases at J; junction bases unmatched: 9. The CDR3 has 16 amino acids. Germline loops: CDR1 SEHNR, CDR2 FQNEAQ (reference sequence). The CDR3 nucleotides are TGTGCCAGCAGCTTAACGGGAGGACCAATAAAAGAGACCCAGTACTTC. This translates into CASSLTGGPIKETQYF.

The chain combines TRBV4-1 with TRBJ2-7; D is perhaps TRBD2 (5 bases). This CDR3 comprises 13 residues. Germline-derived CDR1 and CDR2 are MGHRA and YSYEKL. Trimming removed 0 bases from V and 9 bases from J, with 12 bases in between. The CDR3 DNA is TGCGCCAGCAGCCAAGAACCGGGGAAGGTGCAGTACTTC. It translates to CASSQEPGKVQYF.

This chain links TRBV5-6 with TRBJ1-2, with D perhaps TRBD1 (6 bases). CDR1 is SGHDT and CDR2 is YYEEEE in the germline V gene. CDR3 length: 16 residues. The V end was cut by 0 bases, the J end by 4 bases, with 16 bases between. The CDR3 bases are TGTGCCAGCAGCTTGGACCGGGACACTTACCGCTATGGCTACACCTTC. This encodes CASSLDRDTYRYGYTF.

This rearrangement joins TRBV4-3 to TRBJ1-1, with D tentatively TRBD1 (6 bases). The CDR3 extends over 13 amino acids. V lost 2 bases, J lost 5 bases, and 9 bases lay in between. CDR1 is LGHNA, CDR2 YSLEER, per germline. CDR3 DNA: TGCGCCAGCAGCCAAATCAGGGGTACTGAAGCTTTCTTT. Translated, it gives CASSQIRGTEAFF.

This rearrangement joins TRBV29-1 to TRBJ1-2; unclear D gene. There are 13 residues in the CDR3. Trimming left V 6 bases short and J 8 bases short, with 19 bases between. The germline V gene encodes CDR1 SQVTM and CDR2 ANQGSEA. For the CDR3, the DNA is TGCAGCGTGCCGGGAGTGAAGTCGGGCGGCTACACCTTC. Translating gives CSVPGVKSGGYTF.

V is TRBV2 and J is TRBJ1-2, with TRBD1 matching over 10 bases. CDR3 length: 16 residues. Germline V gene lookup returns CDR1 SNHLY and CDR2 FYNNEI. Germline trimming cut 6 bases from V and 2 bases from J; bases unmatched to any gene: 9. Here the CDR3 DNA reads TGTGCCAGCAGACCCGGGACAGGGGCCCCAAACTATGGCTACACCTTC. This gives the protein CASRPGTGAPNYGYTF. Together with reference TRBV2 and TRBJ1-2, the CDR3 gives the full variable domain: EPEVTQTPSHQVTQMGQEVILRCVPISNHLYFYWYRQILGQKVEFLVSFYNNEISEKSEIFDDQFSVERPDGSNFTLKIRSTKLEDSAMYFCASRPGTGAPNYGYTFGSGTRLTVV.

V and J are TRBV5-1 and TRBJ2-6; unclear D gene. Germline CDR1 SGHRS, CDR2 YFSETQ. V lost 2 bases to trimming and J lost 0 bases, with 6 bases between them. The CDR3 sequence is 15 residues long. As DNA, the CDR3 is TGCGCCAGCAGCTTTACAGCCTCTGGGGCCAACGTCCTGACTTTC. Residues: CASSFTASGANVLTF.

The CDR3 coding sequence is TGTGCCAGCACGGACAACCATTACAATGAGCAGTTCTTC. As protein: CASTDNHYNEQFF. The chain employs TRBV6-5 and TRBJ2-1, with D perhaps TRBD1 (5 bases). Germline V lookup: CDR1 MNHEY, CDR2 SVGAGI. The CDR3 is 13 residues long. V shed 7 bases and J shed 4 bases, with 11 bases lying between them.

The chain combines TRBV13 with TRBJ2-1, with D tentatively TRBD1 (6 bases). V lost 6 bases, J lost 0 bases, and 15 bases lay in between. The CDR3 has 16 residues. Germline V gene data show CDR1 as PRHDT and CDR2 as FYEKMQ (reference sequence). CDR3 sequence (DNA): TGTGCCAGCAGTTTGGGACAAACCTTCTCCTACAATGAGCAGTTCTTC. This gives the protein CASSLGQTFSYNEQFF.

The chain recombines TRBV7-9 with TRBJ2-3; the match to TRBD2 covers 9 bases. This CDR3 spans 16 amino acids. The germline V gene has CDR1 SEHNR and CDR2 FQNEAQ (reference sequence). Trimming cost V 2 bases and J 6 bases; bases outside gene matches: 9. CDR3 sequence (DNA): TGTGCCAGCAGCTTAAGTAGACTAGCGGTGGACGATACGCAGTATTTT. It is translated as CASSLSRLAVDDTQYF.

V gene TRBV28 combines with J gene TRBJ1-1, with 9 bases identical to TRBD1. The CDR3 consists of 15 residues. CDR1 MDHEN and CDR2 SYDVKM come from the germline V gene. J gave up 2 bases and V 4 bases, and 5 bases lay outside the gene matches. Here the CDR3 reads CASSSSGQGNTEAFF. DNA of the CDR3: TGTGCCAGCAGTTCCTCGGGACAGGGAAACACTGAAGCTTTCTTT.

The table lists this clone with a count of one. V and J are TRBV11-3 and TRBJ2-5, with D maybe TRBD2 (5 bases). Germline V gene lookup returns CDR1 SGHNT and CDR2 YENEEA. V was cut by 0 bases and J by 0 bases, with 14 bases left in between. This CDR3 contains 17 residues. This CDR3 is CASSLEWELPHQETQYF. CDR3 DNA sequence: TGTGCCAGCAGCTTAGAGTGGGAGTTGCCCCACCAAGAGACCCAGTACTTC.

The chain carries TRBV2 and TRBJ1-2; TRBD1 matches at 7 bases. The CDR3 is 13 amino acids. The germline V gene encodes CDR1 SNHLY and CDR2 FYNNEI. After removal of 2 bases from V and 3 bases from J, the junction contained 0 bases not matched to a gene. This CDR3 reads CASSETGDYGYTF. The CDR3 nucleotides are TGTGCCAGCAGTGAAACAGGGGACTATGGCTACACCTTC. The variable domain in full, with the rest retrieved from reference TRBV2 and TRBJ1-2, is EPEVTQTPSHQVTQMGQEVILRCVPISNHLYFYWYRQILGQKVEFLVSFYNNEISEKSEIFDDQFSVERPDGSNFTLKIRSTKLEDSAMYFCASSETGDYGYTFGSGTRLTVV.

The sample holds a few counts of this clone. The CDR3 region is CASSFGPTGVVGYTF. The CDR3 DNA sequence: TGTGCCAGCAGTTTTGGACCGACAGGGGTTGTTGGCTACACCTTC. The V and J genes are TRBV27 and TRBJ1-2; TRBD1 matches at 8 bases. Germline CDR1 reads MNHEY; CDR2 reads SMNVEV (reference sequence). This CDR3 has 15 residues. The junction had 10 bases not matched to a gene; V was cut back by 3 bases and J by 7 bases.

The V gene is TRBV5-4, the J gene TRBJ2-5; D might be TRBD1 (7 bases). Deletions cut 0 bases from V and 3 bases from J, with 12 bases between. This CDR3 region has 15 residues. CDR1 is SGHNT and CDR2 is YYREEE in the germline V gene (reference sequence). CDR3 protein: CASSLVGGGEETQYF. For the CDR3, the DNA is TGTGCCAGCAGCTTGGTTGGAGGGGGCGAAGAGACCCAGTACTTC.

The genes are TRBV6-4 and TRBJ2-2; 7 bases fit TRBD1. CDR1 and CDR2 (germline): MRHNA, SNTAGT. The length of the CDR3 is 14 residues. J lost 4 bases, V lost 5 bases, and 4 bases had no gene match. The CDR3 DNA reads TGTGCCAGCAGTCTGGGACAGACCACCGGGGAGCTGTTTTTT. Its translation is CASSLGQTTGELFF.

The chain carries TRBV3-1 (or the pseudogene TRBV3-2) and TRBJ1-1, with D unclear. Trimming shortened V by 0 bases and J by 11 bases, and 19 bases separated the two germline ends. Germline-derived CDR1 and CDR2 are LGHDT and YNNKEL (reference sequence). The CDR3 totals 15 residues. DNA for the CDR3: TGTGCCAGCAGCCAAGAGAGAGTCCTTTCTTACGGGGCTTTCTTT. It codes for CASSQERVLSYGAFF.

The chain carries TRBV19 and TRBJ2-1; no clear D. This CDR3 is 15 amino acids long. Germline CDR1 is LNHDA and CDR2 is SQIVND (reference sequence). V was clipped by 7 bases and J by 0 bases, with 13 bases between them. The CDR3: CASTTLSGSYNEQFF. In DNA form, the CDR3 reads TGTGCCAGTACCACCTTATCAGGCTCCTACAATGAGCAGTTCTTC. Looking up the rest from reference TRBV19 and TRBJ2-1 gives the full variable domain: DGGITQSPKYLFRKEGQNVTLSCEQNLNHDAMYWYRQDPGQGLRLIYYSQIVNDFQKGDIAEGYSVSREKKESFPLTVTSAQKNPTAFYLCASTTLSGSYNEQFFGPGTRLTVL.